This is a list of T cell receptor beta chains from one sample in a study of cytomegalovirus exposure and HLA in healthy donors. Generated by immunoSEQ multiplex PCR, the TCRdb table keeps only in-frame clones and is missing some. The sample consists of approximately 220,000 clones, roughly 80% of them appearing once. Source material: PBMCs. The receptors come from a young man in good health and CMV-seronegative. CDR3s include the opening cysteine and the closing phenylalanine or tryptophan. The D gene is left open where the match is weak. Clone size is stated in some rows and not others, as once, few, many or a class when expanded.

>TRBJ1-5|-|TRBV7-2|15|-
CASSDGGDGYQPQHF
TGTGCCAGCAGCGATGGGGGGGACGGTTATCAGCCCCAGCATTTT
>TRBJ2-5|-|TRBV19|14|-
CATKPRTLQETQYF
TGTGCCACTAAACCTAGGACACTTCAAGAGACCCAGTACTTC
>TRBJ2-7|TRBD1|TRBV5-6|15|-
CASGNRDRGYYEQYF
TGTGCCAGCGGAAACCGGGACAGGGGCTACTACGAGCAGTACTTC
>TRBJ2-7|TRBD1|TRBV6-6|16|-
CASSFKQGDPSYEQYF
TGTGCCAGCAGTTTCAAACAGGGGGATCCCTCCTACGAGCAGTACTTC
>TRBJ2-5|-|TRBV5-4|14|-
CASSRAGSQETQYF
TGTGCCAGCTCCAGGGCGGGGTCCCAAGAGACCCAGTACTTC
>TRBJ1-1|TRBD1|TRBV18|14|-
CASSPPRGFLEAFF
TGTGCCAGCTCACCACCCAGGGGGTTCCTTGAAGCTTTCTTT
>TRBJ2-3|-|TRBV2|15|once
CASRRETVGTDTQYF
TGTGCCAGCAGACGGGAAACCGTAGGGACAGATACGCAGTATTTT
>TRBJ2-7|-|TRBV10-3|15|-
CAISAYRGRRERGYF
TGTGCCATCAGTGCTTACCGGGGCAGGAGGGAACGGGGGTACTTC
>TRBJ1-2|TRBD1|TRBV4-3|17|-
CASSQGGGLGQNYGYTF
TGCGCCAGCAGCCAAGGAGGTGGATTGGGACAGAACTATGGCTACACCTTC
>TRBJ1-1|TRBD1|TRBV14|15|once
CASSQRTGGFTEAFF
TGTGCCAGCAGCCAAAGGACAGGGGGCTTTACTGAAGCTTTCTTT
>TRBJ1-1|-|TRBV6-5|15|-
CASRSMRQLNTEAFF
TGTGCCAGCAGGTCGATGAGACAGTTGAACACTGAAGCTTTCTTT
>TRBJ1-3|-|TRBV5-4|17|-
CASSSGGGARSGNTIYF
TGTGCCAGCAGCTCGGGAGGCGGGGCGAGGTCTGGAAACACCATATATTTT
>TRBJ1-2|-|TRBV2|12|-
CASSELGGGYTF
TGTGCCAGCAGTGAATTGGGAGGCGGCTACACCTTC
>TRBJ2-4|TRBD1|TRBV5-4|16|few
CASTLGQGATKNIQYF
TGTGCCAGCACCCTGGGACAGGGGGCTACCAAAAACATTCAGTACTTC
>TRBJ1-2|-|TRBV5-4|13|-
CASRFPGGSGYTF
TGTGCCAGCAGATTCCCCGGCGGTTCCGGCTACACCTTC
>TRBJ2-7|-|TRBV6-1|16|-
CASSANHLRNSYEQYF
TGTGCCAGCAGTGCTAATCATTTGCGTAACTCCTACGAGCAGTACTTC
>TRBJ1-4|-|TRBV5-6|16|-
CASSLETGPYNEKLFF
TGTGCCAGCAGCTTGGAAACAGGGCCGTATAATGAAAAACTGTTTTTT
>TRBJ1-6|-|TRBV7-8|17|-
CASSAPRGRGQNSPLHF
TGTGCCAGCAGCGCACCCCGCGGACGCGGGCAAAATTCACCCCTCCACTTT
>TRBJ2-2|TRBD1|TRBV10-3|15|-
CAISETDRGSGELFF
TGTGCCATCAGTGAGACCGACAGGGGCTCCGGGGAGCTGTTTTTT
>TRBJ2-3|TRBD1|TRBV7-9|14|few
CASSPGQGTDTQYF
TGTGCCAGCAGCCCCGGACAGGGCACAGATACGCAGTATTTT
>TRBJ2-1|-|TRBV5-8|15|-
CASSLGTLHNNEQFF
TGTGCCAGCAGCCTCGGGACACTACATAACAATGAGCAGTTCTTC
>TRBJ1-2|-|TRBV4-1|13|-
CASSSYGLDGYTF
TGCGCCAGCAGCTCTTACGGACTCGACGGCTACACCTTC
>TRBJ2-5|TRBD1|TRBV29-1|14|-
CSVGGTGIWETQYF
TGCAGCGTTGGGGGGACAGGAATCTGGGAGACCCAGTACTTC
>TRBJ2-2|TRBD2|TRBV4-1|16|once
CASSRGTSGFTGELFF
TGCGCCAGCAGCCGAGGGACTAGCGGGTTCACCGGGGAGCTGTTTTTT
>TRBJ2-7|TRBD2|TRBV6-1|16|-
CASSEGPSGVSYEQYF
TGTGCCAGCAGTGAGGGCCCTAGCGGGGTCTCCTACGAGCAGTACTTC
>TRBJ1-2|TRBD1|TRBV4-1|17|-
CASSPHPGQGIHDGYTF
TGCGCCAGCAGCCCCCATCCGGGACAGGGAATTCACGATGGCTACACCTTC
>TRBJ1-2|-|TRBV7-2|14|-
CASSYTRGSGIYTF
TGTGCCAGCAGCTACACTAGAGGTAGTGGGATCTACACCTTC
>TRBJ2-1|-|TRBV9|14|-
CASSVESARDEQFF
TGTGCCAGCAGCGTAGAGTCCGCGAGGGATGAGCAGTTCTTC
>TRBJ2-5|TRBD2|TRBV7-8|16|-
CASSIPLAGGRETQYF
TGTGCCAGCAGCATCCCCTTAGCGGGGGGACGGGAGACCCAGTACTTC
>TRBJ1-4|TRBD1|TRBV10-3|14|-
CAISDDRGYEKLFF
TGTGCCATCAGTGACGACAGGGGGTATGAAAAACTGTTTTTT
>TRBJ1-1|TRBD1|TRBV2|15|-
CASSARGPSNTEAFF
TGTGCCAGCAGTGCCAGGGGGCCCTCGAACACTGAAGCTTTCTTT
>TRBJ2-7|TRBD1|TRBV28|14|once
CATVQTGSSYEQYF
TGTGCCACCGTACAGACAGGGAGCTCCTACGAGCAGTACTTC